This note documents a single T cell receptor (beta chain) sequence. Its antigen is as yet unknown. From germline, CDR1 is MNHNS and CDR2 SASEGT. The CDR3 loop spans 14 amino acids. Trimming removed 2 bases at V and 1 base at J, with 8 bases between. The data belong to a study of T cell responses to AZD1222 COVID-19 vaccine. Study conclusions and caveats: The peak T cell response came first, and repertoires were sampled only after it. Spike-specific TCR breadth and depth grew following two AZD1222 doses.

Repertoires were generated with immunoSEQ multiplex PCR, while TCRdb's copy carries only in-frame clones and drops some. Of 150,000 to 200,000 clones in the sample, about 95% were seen once. The J gene is TRBJ2-5, the V gene TRBV6-1; D uncertain. This specimen was peripheral blood, taken on day 0 of AZD1222 vaccination. This clonotype was sampled from an adult in good health. The CDR3, as DNA: TGTGCCAGCAGTGAATTTGGGCCCCAAGAGACCCAGTACTTC. It codes for CASSEFGPQETQYF.